Listed here are 8 T cell receptor beta chains from one sample, sequenced in a study of T cell repertoires in cytomegalovirus infection. TCRdb reanalysed the reads using MiXCR and keeps one entry per CDR3 protein. The data show about 180,000 distinct CDR3 sequences, 14% seen once. The sample comprised PBMCs. These receptors all stem from a human donor in good health (CMV status not recorded). Some clones in this sample may be carry-over from other donors' samples.

This clonotype has a count of ten or more. The rearrangement joins TRBV5-1 to TRBJ2-5, with a tentative D call TRBD2 (6 bases). The CDR3 sequence is 14 residues long. Germline assignment: CDR1 SGHRS and CDR2 YFSETQ. Trimming cost V 4 bases and J 5 bases, with 15 bases left between them. The CDR3 reads CASSDPSGVETQYF. As DNA, the CDR3 is TGCGCCAGCAGCGATCCCTCGGGGGTGGAGACCCAGTACTTC.

At least ten counts were recorded for this clonotype. The V call is TRBV25-1, the J call TRBJ1-5; 12 bases are a match to TRBD1. The CDR3 consists of 18 residues. CDR1 and CDR2 (germline): MGHDK, SYGVNS. V trimming: 6 bases; J trimming: 1 base; junction bases outside the gene matches: 10. In DNA, the CDR3 is TGTGCCAGCAGAACCGGGACAGGGGGCGAGAGGAGCAATCAGCCCCAGCATTTT. Translated: CASRTGTGGERSNQPQHF.

This rearrangement joins TRBV9 to TRBJ1-1; no clear D. The CDR3 sequence is 14 residues long. V lost 0 bases and J lost 0, with 6 bases in between. The germline V gene has CDR1 SGDLS and CDR2 YYNGEE. DNA for the CDR3: TGTGCCAGCAGCGTAGGACATATGAACACTGAAGCTTTCTTT. It specifies CASSVGHMNTEAFF.

The V and J genes are TRBV20-1 and TRBJ1-5; D unclear. The CDR3 sequence is 13 residues long. Germline values: CDR1 DFQATT, CDR2 SNEGSKA (reference sequence). V was trimmed by 3 bases and J by 4 bases, leaving 10 bases between them. DNA for the CDR3: TGCAGTGCTAGTAGGCCAGATAATCAGCCCCAGCATTTT. This encodes CSASRPDNQPQHF.

The table lists this clonotype with many counts. The J gene is TRBJ2-1, the V gene TRBV6-1, with 7 bases aligning to TRBD2. The junction had 13 bases not matched to a gene; V was cut back by 0 bases and J by 8 bases. This CDR3 spans 17 amino acids. CDR1 is MNHNS and CDR2 is SASEGT in the germline V gene. The CDR3 region has the DNA TGTGCCAGCAGTGAAGCGTTTGGCGGGAGTGTGGCCGATGAGCAGTTCTTC. Translating gives CASSEAFGGSVADEQFF.

The table lists this clonotype with many counts. The chain is built from TRBV27 and TRBJ2-1; 16 bases are a match to TRBD2. V shed 10 bases, J shed 5 bases, and the junction held 11 bases outside the gene matches. The CDR3 runs 17 residues. Germline V gene sequence: CDR1 MNHEY, CDR2 SMNVEV (reference sequence). The CDR3 coding sequence is TGTGCCATAGAGGGGACTAGCGGGAGGGCGGGGAACAATGAGCAGTTCTTC. Translating gives CAIEGTSGRAGNNEQFF.

The sample holds a few counts of this clonotype. The genes are TRBV14 and TRBJ2-1; possible D gene TRBD1, 5 bases. With 6 bases removed from V and 12 bases from J, the gap between germline ends came to 21 bases. The CDR3 contains 14 residues. Germline values: CDR1 SGHDN, CDR2 FVKESK. CDR3 in amino acids: CASRLTGYAERQFF. DNA of the CDR3: TGTGCCAGCAGACTCACAGGTTACGCGGAGAGGCAGTTCTTC. Based on the CDR3 plus reference TRBV14 and TRBJ2-1, the full variable domain is EAGVTQFPSHSVIEKGQTVTLRCDPISGHDNLYWYRRVMGKEIKFLLHFVKESKQDESGMPNNRFLAERTGGTYSTLKVQPAELEDSGVYFCASRLTGYAERQFFGPGTRLTVL.

This clonotype was counted between two and nine times. The rearrangement uses TRBV12-3 or TRBV12-4 and TRBJ1-1; D not certain. Trimming shortened V by 6 bases and J by 3 bases, and 11 bases separated the two germline ends. The CDR3 totals 13 residues. The CDR3 protein is CASRLTWDTEAFF. The CDR3 nucleotides read TGTGCCAGCAGGCTGACTTGGGACACTGAAGCTTTCTTT.